These T cell receptor beta chains were read from a single sample in a study of breast tumors, draining lymph nodes, adjacent tissues. TCRdb recomputed calls from the multiplex PCR reads with MiXCR, one row per CDR3 protein. The table shows around 300,000 distinct CDR3 sequences, with 30% occurring only once. The source material was axillary lymph node tissue. Receptors originate from a female donor with breast cancer. Some clones in this sample may be carry-over from other donors' samples. Each CDR3 is given with its conserved first and last residue. D genes are given only for firm matches. For some rows the clone size is stated as once, few or many, or as a class when expanded; others skip it.

TRBV19	.	many	TRBJ2-5	CASSTTVQETQYF	TGTGCCAGTAGTACGACAGTCCAAGAGACCCAGTACTTC
TRBV10-1	TRBD1	many	TRBJ2-5	CASSDPKQGPQETQYF	TGCGCCAGCAGTGACCCTAAACAGGGGCCTCAGGAGACCCAGTACTTC
TRBV19	.	.	TRBJ1-5	CASSSQGGAGQPQHF	TGTGCCAGTAGTAGTCAGGGTGGGGCAGGCCAGCCCCAGCATTTT
TRBV6-5	TRBD1	.	TRBJ2-7	CASSSDRAQGEQYF	TGTGCCAGCAGCTCCGACAGGGCCCAGGGGGAGCAGTACTTC
TRBV6-1	TRBD2	few	TRBJ2-1	CGSVGTSGGYNEQFF	TGTGGCAGCGTCGGGACTAGCGGGGGCTACAATGAGCAGTTCTTC
TRBV7-9	TRBD2	.	TRBJ2-7	CASSPRLAGAKYF	TGTGCCAGCAGCCCCAGACTAGCTGGGGCAAAGTACTTC
TRBV5-4	TRBD1	.	TRBJ2-7	CASSLPGTGVNEQYF	TGTGCCAGCAGCTTGCCAGGGACAGGGGTCAATGAGCAGTACTTC
TRBV7-8	TRBD2	many	TRBJ2-7	CASSITSGVSSYEQYF	TGTGCCAGCAGCATTACTAGCGGGGTTAGCTCCTACGAGCAGTACTTC
TRBV20-1	.	once	TRBJ2-4	CSASSFDIQSF	TGCAGTGCTTCGAGTTTCGACATTCAGTCCTTC
TRBV19	.	many	TRBJ1-5	CASHGPNDNQPQHF	TGTGCCAGTCATGGGCCCAACGATAATCAGCCCCAGCATTTT
TRBV7-9	.	many	TRBJ2-5	CASSLLRGKETQYF	TGTGCCAGCAGCTTACTTCGGGGGAAAGAGACCCAGTACTTC
TRBV4-1	TRBD2	many	TRBJ2-7	CASSQILAGGSYEQYF	TGCGCCAGCAGCCAAATCCTAGCGGGAGGTTCCTACGAGCAGTACTTC
TRBV5-6	TRBD1	many	TRBJ2-2	CASSMDRGQNTGELFF	TGTGCCAGCAGCATGGACAGGGGTCAGAACACCGGGGAGCTGTTTTTT
TRBV28	.	few	TRBJ2-5	CASSLWGAQVETQYF	TGTGCCAGCAGTTTATGGGGGGCGCAAGTGGAGACCCAGTACTTC
TRBV10-3	.	many	TRBJ1-4	CAIRQGGNEKLFF	TGTGCCATCAGACAGGGCGGTAATGAAAAACTGTTTTTT
TRBV6-5	.	many	TRBJ2-3	CASSYFRLADTQYF	TGTGCCAGCAGTTACTTCCGGCTTGCGGATACGCAGTATTTT
TRBV4-3	.	many	TRBJ2-6	CASSQDSAAISGANVLTF	TGCGCCAGCAGCCAAGATTCGGCTGCCATCTCTGGGGCCAACGTCCTGACTTTC
TRBV19	.	many	TRBJ1-3	CASSLPSSGNTIYF	TGTGCCAGTAGCCTCCCATCCTCTGGAAACACCATATATTTT
TRBV24-1	.	many	TRBJ2-6	CATSDATGFIAGANVLTF	TGTGCCACCAGTGATGCGACAGGTTTCATAGCTGGGGCCAACGTCCTGACTTTC
TRBV20-1	TRBD2	once	TRBJ2-3	CSARAGGRRTGQYF	TGCAGTGCTAGAGCAGGCGGGAGAAGAACCGGGCAGTACTTT
TRBV24-1	TRBD2	many	TRBJ2-2	CATSDALADTGELFF	TGTGCCACCAGTGATGCCCTAGCGGACACCGGGGAGCTGTTTTTT
TRBV30	.	.	TRBJ1-1	CAWSGRTTEVAFF	TGTGCCTGGAGTGGTAGGACCACGGAGGTTGCTTTCTTT
TRBV20-1	TRBD1	.	TRBJ2-7	CSVDALAGGSEQYF	TGCAGTGTCGACGCGCTGGCAGGGGGTTCCGAGCAGTACTTC
TRBV20-1	.	many	TRBJ2-1	CSGIGPNNEQFF	TGCAGTGGGATCGGGCCTAACAATGAGCAGTTCTTC
TRBV7-6	.	many	TRBJ2-1	CASSDTPRRRALYNEQFF	TGTGCCAGCAGCGACACACCCAGAAGGAGGGCCCTGTACAATGAGCAGTTCTTC
TRBV5-8	TRBD2	many	TRBJ2-7	CASSFLAGGTYEQYF	TGTGCCAGCAGCTTCCTGGCGGGGGGAACCTACGAGCAGTACTTC
TRBV15	.	many	TRBJ2-3	CATSRAMNTQYF	TGTGCCACCAGCAGAGCTATGAATACGCAGTATTTT
TRBV7-2	.	few	TRBJ1-1	CASILGAGNTEAFF	TGTGCCAGCATTCTCGGCGCGGGGAACACTGAAGCTTTCTTT
TRBV10-1	.	.	TRBJ2-3	CASKRAGSTDTQYF	TGCGCCAGCAAGCGGGCCGGTAGCACAGATACGCAGTATTTT
TRBV2	.	once	TRBJ1-5	CASSARTDNQPQHF	TGTGCCAGCAGTGCGCGGACAGACAATCAGCCCCAGCATTTT
TRBV6-1	.	few	TRBJ2-5	CASSDTLSRTQYF	TGTGCCAGCAGTGATACTTTATCCAGGACCCAGTACTTC
TRBV20-1	.	many	TRBJ1-5	CSAKRSNQPQHF	TGCAGTGCTAAACGGTCGAACCAGCCCCAGCATTTT